These 25 T cell receptor beta chains originate from one sample sequenced in a study of CD8 T cells in ankylosing spondylitis. TCRdb passed the 5' RACE reads through MiXCR, listing each CDR3 protein once. Of 200,000 or so distinct CDR3 sequences listed, 10% to 15% were seen once; the top ten hold about 11%. Sample: blood, either unsorted or a sorted T cell fraction (not recorded which). The origin of the receptors is a female donor with ankylosing spondylitis or in good health (not recorded which).

The chain links TRBV5-1 to TRBJ2-7; either TRBD1 or TRBD2 may fit D (6 bases each). Germline CDR1 and CDR2: SGHRS and YFSETQ. With 9 bases removed from V and 6 bases from J, the gap between germline ends came to 16 bases. The length of the CDR3 is 12 residues. CDR3 in DNA: TGCGCCACCGGGGGCCCTAGGGGCGAGCAGTACTTC. This sequence encodes CATGGPRGEQYF.

The chain has TRBV4-3 and TRBJ1-4, with D tentatively TRBD1 (5 bases). There are 17 residues in the CDR3. With 4 bases removed from V and 0 bases from J, the gap between germline ends came to 15 bases. CDR1 LGHNA and CDR2 YSLEER come from the germline V gene. The CDR3 is CASSPSGNAATNEKLFF. In nucleotides, the CDR3 is TGCGCCAGCAGCCCTTCAGGGAACGCTGCAACTAATGAAAAACTGTTTTTT.

This clonotype was picked up many times. The chain employs TRBV6-1 and TRBJ2-3; D unclear. CDR1 MNHNS and CDR2 SASEGT come from the germline V gene. The CDR3 loop spans 15 amino acids. V lost 7 bases, J lost 7 bases, and 21 bases lay in between. The CDR3 here is CASTPESRFTNTQYF. DNA for the CDR3: TGTGCCAGCACCCCCGAGTCCAGATTCACGAATACGCAGTATTTT.

The chain joins TRBV30 to TRBJ2-7, with D hard to call. The CDR3 spans 11 residues. Germline CDR1 is GTSNPN and CDR2 is SVGIG (reference sequence). Trimming removed 7 bases at V and 3 bases at J, with 10 bases between. CDR3 sequence: CALTNGYEQYF. The DNA of the CDR3 is TGTGCCTTAACCAACGGCTACGAGCAGTACTTC. Variable domain in full (rest from reference TRBV30 and TRBJ2-7): SQTIHQWPATLVQPVGSPLSLECTVEGTSNPNLYWYRQAAGRGLQLLFYSVGIGQISSEVPQNLSASRPQDRQFILSSKKLLLSDSGFYLCALTNGYEQYFGPGTRLTVT.

There are a few counts of this clonotype. This rearrangement joins TRBV27 to TRBJ2-1; TRBD2 matches at 9 bases. The V segment lost 5 bases and the J segment 6 bases; nucleotides outside the gene matches: 8. This CDR3 is 15 amino acids long. Germline CDR1 reads MNHEY; CDR2 reads SMNVEV (reference sequence). The CDR3 DNA sequence: TGTGCCAGCAGTCCACTAGCGGGTTCCCCCAATGAGCAGTTCTTC. Translating it yields CASSPLAGSPNEQFF.

This clonotype has only a few counts. CDR3 coding DNA: TGTGCCAGCAGCCCTAGCGGGAGAACAGATACGCAGTATTTT. It translates to CASSPSGRTDTQYF. V and J are TRBV3-1 and TRBJ2-3, with 10 nucleotides matching TRBD2. The J segment lost 3 bases and the V segment lost 4 bases, leaving 1 base of the junction unmatched. The CDR3 is made up of 14 amino acids. Germline assignment: CDR1 LGHDT and CDR2 YNNKEL (reference sequence).

This clonotype was recorded many times. The CDR3 DNA is TGTGCCAGCAGCTTGGGTGGGACAGGGGTCATGGTGGCCCAGCATTTT. This encodes CASSLGGTGVMVAQHF. The V gene is TRBV5-6, the J gene TRBJ1-5, with TRBD1 identical over 10 bases. V gave up 0 bases and J gave up 11 bases; unmatched junction bases: 11. CDR1 SGHDT and CDR2 YYEEEE come from the germline V gene. The CDR3 loop spans 16 amino acids.

This clonotype was detected ten times or more. V is TRBV29-1 and J is TRBJ2-1; no firm D call. V was clipped by 0 bases and J by 9 bases, with 15 bases between them. The CDR3 totals 14 residues. Germline V gene lookup returns CDR1 SQVTM and CDR2 ANQGSEA. The CDR3 here is CSVEDRTVVGEQFF. DNA of the CDR3: TGCAGCGTTGAAGATCGGACGGTTGTGGGTGAGCAGTTCTTC.

Ten or more counts support this clonotype. J is TRBJ1-5 and V is TRBV5-1; D remains ambiguous. There are 13 residues in the CDR3. The germline CDR1 and CDR2 sequences are SGHRS and YFSETQ. The V gene lost 4 bases and the J gene lost 6 bases, with 11 bases spanning the gap. The DNA of the CDR3 is TGCGCCAGCAGCGCCCGCTGGGGTCAGCCCCAGCATTTT. Its translation is CASSARWGQPQHF. Full variable domain (remainder filled in from reference TRBV5-1 and TRBJ1-5): KAGVTQTPRYLIKTRGQQVTLSCSPISGHRSVSWYQQTPGQGLQFLFEYFSETQRNKGNFPGRFSGRQFSNSRSEMNVSTLELGDSALYLCASSARWGQPQHFGDGTRLSIL.

This clonotype has ten or more counts. The chain carries TRBV12-3 or TRBV12-4 and TRBJ1-1; the D gene is possibly TRBD1 (6 bases). Trimming took 7 bases from V and 5 from J, leaving 20 bases between them. The CDR3 spans 15 residues. The CDR3 DNA reads as TGTGCCAGCAAGCTCAACGGGGGGGCGCTTACTGAAGCTTTCTTT. It codes for CASKLNGGALTEAFF.

A few counts support this clonotype. The chain's CDR3 is CASSLGQGFGYTF. The CDR3 nucleotides read TGTGCCAGCAGCTTGGGACAGGGGTTTGGCTACACCTTC. This chain joins TRBV7-9 and TRBJ1-2; 10 bases are a match to TRBD1. The germline V gene encodes CDR1 SEHNR and CDR2 FQNEAQ (reference sequence). Trimming took 3 bases from V and 7 from J; bases not matched to a gene: 2. This CDR3 comprises 13 residues. The entire variable domain, with the rest obtained from reference TRBV7-9 and TRBJ1-2, is as follows: DTGVSQNPRHKITKRGQNVTFRCDPISEHNRLYWYRQTLGQGPEFLTYFQNEAQLEKSRLLSDRFSAERPKGSFSTLEIQRTEQGDSAMYLCASSLGQGFGYTFGSGTRLTVV.

In this sample, this clonotype turned up a few times. The genes are TRBV10-3 and TRBJ2-1; D uncertain. Trimming shortened V by 7 bases and J by 3 bases, and 10 bases separated the two germline ends. This CDR3 comprises 13 residues. Germline V gene lookup returns CDR1 ENHRY and CDR2 SYGVKD. The CDR3 nucleotides are TGTGCCATCACCGGCGACCTCTACAATGAGCAGTTCTTC. It translates to CAITGDLYNEQFF.

This clonotype was counted only a few times. This chain links TRBV20-1 with TRBJ2-2; 7 bases agree with TRBD1. V shed 3 bases and J 4 bases; nucleotides not matched to a gene: 11. Germline lookup yields CDR1 DFQATT and CDR2 SNEGSKA (reference sequence). The CDR3 loop spans 16 amino acids. The CDR3 DNA reads TGCAGTGCTAGTCGGCGCCGGGACAGACCCACCGGGGAGCTGTTTTTT. Amino acid sequence: CSASRRRDRPTGELFF.

This clonotype was seen ten or more times. This chain joins TRBV28 and TRBJ1-5; no reliable D call. V was pared by 6 bases and J by 3 bases, with 9 bases between. CDR3 size: 13 residues. The germline V gene encodes CDR1 MDHEN and CDR2 SYDVKM. CDR3 DNA: TGTGCCAGCAGGGGAAGGGCCAATCAGCCCCAGCATTTT. It encodes CASRGRANQPQHF.

The table lists this clonotype with many counts. The chain is built from TRBV9 and TRBJ1-1; 7 nucleotides match TRBD1. The CDR3 runs to 16 residues. Germline V lookup: CDR1 SGDLS, CDR2 YYNGEE. Trimming removed 4 bases from V and 5 bases from J; junction bases left unmatched: 14. CDR3 protein: CASSPSGGQTGTEAFF. The DNA of the CDR3 is TGTGCCAGCAGCCCCAGTGGGGGACAGACTGGTACTGAAGCTTTCTTT.

The sample holds many counts of this clonotype. J is TRBJ1-2 and V is TRBV15; D gene uncertain. Germline lookup yields CDR1 LNHNV and CDR2 YYDKDF (reference sequence). Trimming left V 0 bases short and J 0 bases short, with 14 bases between. This CDR3 contains 17 residues. In nucleotides, the CDR3 is TGTGCCACCAGCAGAGATTTTAAGTCAGCCTCTAACTATGGCTACACCTTC. It is translated as CATSRDFKSASNYGYTF.

This clonotype was counted ten times or more. The J gene is TRBJ1-1, the V gene TRBV28; D not certain. CDR1 and CDR2 from the germline V gene are MDHEN and SYDVKM. The CDR3 runs 14 residues. Between the trimmed V and J ends, which lost 1 base and 7 bases, there was a span of 13 bases. CDR3 coding DNA: TGTGCCAGCAGTTTATCAGGTCTTCCTGGTGAAGCTTTCTTT. Amino acids: CASSLSGLPGEAFF.

This clonotype was seen many times. V usage is TRBV12-3 or TRBV12-4 and J usage is TRBJ2-3; possible D gene TRBD2, 6 bases. V lost 2 bases and J 3 bases, leaving 9 bases between the germline ends. The length of the CDR3 is 14 residues. The CDR3 protein is CASSLRSGTDTQYF. CDR3 bases: TGTGCCAGCAGTTTAAGAAGCGGGACAGATACGCAGTATTTT.

This clonotype was detected many times. The chain is built from TRBV7-9 and TRBJ2-3, with TRBD1 identical over 8 bases. Losses at the gene ends were 5 bases for V and 0 bases for J; bases not matched to a gene: 4. CDR1 and CDR2 (germline): SEHNR, FQNEAQ (reference sequence). This CDR3 has 15 amino acids. The CDR3 DNA is TGTGCCAGCAGCCTCCGACAGGGGAGCACAGATACGCAGTATTTT. As protein: CASSLRQGSTDTQYF. The full variable domain, in which reference TRBV7-9 and TRBJ2-3 provide the parts outside the CDR3, is DTGVSQNPRHKITKRGQNVTFRCDPISEHNRLYWYRQTLGQGPEFLTYFQNEAQLEKSRLLSDRFSAERPKGSFSTLEIQRTEQGDSAMYLCASSLRQGSTDTQYFGPGTRLTVL.

This clonotype was recorded many times. The rearrangement links TRBV5-1 to TRBJ2-5; D might be TRBD1 (6 bases). V gave up 3 bases and J gave up 5 bases, with 17 bases separating them. Germline V lookup: CDR1 SGHRS, CDR2 YFSETQ. The CDR3 covers 15 residues. CDR3 sequence: CASSYSQGSSETQYF. CDR3 coding DNA: TGCGCCAGCAGCTATAGTCAGGGGAGCTCGGAGACCCAGTACTTC.

This clonotype was detected only a few times. The J gene is TRBJ1-2, the V gene TRBV28; D is undetermined. V was clipped by 11 bases and J by 8 bases, with 15 bases between them. CDR3 length: 11 residues. Looked up from germline, CDR1 is MDHEN and CDR2 is SYDVKM. In DNA form, the CDR3 reads TGTGCCGCCGAAGGGAGCGGCGGCTACACCTTC. Amino acids: CAAEGSGGYTF.

In the case of this clonotype: A much larger clone lies a single base off, so this may be a read error. The gene calls are TRBV7-9 and TRBJ2-7; D call uncertain. The CDR3 is made up of 15 amino acids. Germline V lookup: CDR1 SEHNR, CDR2 FQNEAQ (reference sequence). CDR3 DNA: TGTACCAGCAGCTTACACCCGGGCACCACCTACGAGCAGTACTTC. Translating it yields CTSSLHPGTTYEQYF.

In its sample, this clonotype was seen many times. The gene calls are TRBV20-1 and TRBJ2-2, with TRBD1 identical over 7 bases. Germline-derived CDR1 and CDR2 are DFQATT and SNEGSKA (reference sequence). The ends lost 1 base at V and 6 bases at J; junction bases unmatched: 2. CDR3 size: 13 residues. The CDR3 loop reads CSARGQGPGELFF. The DNA of the CDR3 is TGCAGTGCTAGAGGACAGGGTCCCGGGGAGCTGTTTTTT.

On this clonotype itself: One base away lies a much larger clone, so this may be a sequencing read error. CDR3 in DNA: TGTGCCAGCCAGACAGGGATGGACACTGAAGCTTTCTTT. Translated: CASQTGMDTEAFF. The rearrangement links TRBV7-2 to TRBJ1-1, with TRBD1 matching 7 bases. From germline, CDR1 is SGHTA and CDR2 FQGNSA. The V segment lost 8 bases and the J segment 3 bases; nucleotides outside the gene matches: 6. This CDR3 contains 13 residues.

The V gene is TRBV7-8, the J gene TRBJ2-7, with D hard to call. The V end was cut by 3 bases, the J end by 4 bases, with 13 bases between. CDR1 and CDR2 (germline): SGHVS, FQNEAQ. This CDR3 spans 14 amino acids. The CDR3: CASSLTPVPYEQYF. The CDR3 DNA is TGTGCCAGCAGCTTGACCCCGGTCCCTTACGAGCAGTACTTC.